Below, 9 T cell receptor beta chains from the same sample are listed, as sequenced in a study of blood T cell repertoires in COVID-19. The protocol was immunoSEQ multiplex PCR, while the TCRdb copy is restricted to in-frame clones and leaves out a portion. The sample includes 310,000 or so clones, about nine tenths of them seen just once. The specimen sequenced was peripheral blood. These TCRs come from a woman in her 30s with COVID-19, enrolled during active disease.

The chain joins TRBV9 to TRBJ1-6; D remains ambiguous. V dropped 4 bases and J dropped 2 bases, with 10 bases sitting between them. Per the germline V gene, CDR1 is SGDLS and CDR2 is YYNGEE. There are 15 residues in the CDR3. CDR3 sequence reads: CASSPLGAYNSPLHF. The DNA for the CDR3 is TGTGCCAGCAGCCCCCTGGGCGCCTATAATTCACCCCTCCACTTT.

As concerns this clone: Additional DNA sequences in this sample encode the identical CDR3. This chain links TRBV30 with TRBJ2-3, with 9 bases that match TRBD1. After removal of 2 bases from V and 3 bases from J, the junction contained 3 bases not matched to a gene. CDR1 is GTSNPN, CDR2 SVGIG, per germline (reference sequence). CDR3 length: 14 amino acids. The CDR3 region has the DNA TGTGCCTGGAGTCCCGGACAGGGGACAGATACGCAGTATTTT. Protein sequence: CAWSPGQGTDTQYF.

The chain combines TRBV12-3 or TRBV12-4 with TRBJ2-5, with a possible D match to TRBD2 (6 bases). The V end lost 2 bases, the J end lost 6 bases, and 10 bases lay between the germline ends. The CDR3 has 13 amino acids. CDR3 in amino acids: CASSLMGGKTQYF. In DNA form, the CDR3 reads TGTGCCAGCAGTTTAATGGGGGGAAAGACCCAGTACTTC.

This chain joins TRBV7-9 and TRBJ2-1; D might be TRBD1 (8 bases). V was cut by 7 bases and J by 4 bases, with 23 bases left in between. Per germline, CDR1 SEHNR and CDR2 FQNEAQ (reference sequence). The CDR3 consists of 17 residues. CDR3 protein: CASTPGGHRGIYNEQFF. The CDR3 coding sequence is TGTGCCAGCACCCCCGGGGGGCACAGGGGGATTTACAATGAGCAGTTCTTC.

The chain carries TRBV28 and TRBJ2-5; no firm D call. The CDR3 covers 14 residues. V dropped 2 bases and J dropped 4 bases, with 11 bases sitting between them. Germline V gene sequence: CDR1 MDHEN, CDR2 SYDVKM. CDR3 residues: CASSLLDPRETQYF. In DNA form, the CDR3 reads TGTGCCAGCAGTTTACTAGACCCTCGAGAGACCCAGTACTTC.

The chain recombines TRBV5-6 with TRBJ1-1; maybe TRBD1 (5 bases). This CDR3 region has 13 residues. Trimming took 0 bases from V and 7 from J, leaving 10 bases between them. The germline gives CDR1 SGHDT, CDR2 YYEEEE. The CDR3 spells CASSLAGWSEAFF. CDR3 nucleotide sequence: TGTGCCAGCAGCTTGGCAGGGTGGAGTGAAGCTTTCTTT.

The CDR3 loop reads CASSAQPTGNSYEQYF. CDR3 in DNA: TGTGCCAGCAGTGCTCAACCGACAGGGAATTCCTACGAGCAGTACTTC. The chain uses TRBV2 and TRBJ2-7; TRBD1 agrees at 7 bases. Germline V CDR1 and CDR2: SNHLY, FYNNEI. The ends lost 4 bases at V and 1 base at J; junction bases unmatched: 10. The CDR3 is 16 residues long.

V usage is TRBV11-2 and J usage is TRBJ2-2, with 10 bases aligning to TRBD1. Trimming at V came to 5 bases and at J to 4 bases, leaving 7 bases not matched to a gene. Germline V gene sequence: CDR1 SGHAT, CDR2 FQNNGV. The CDR3 is made up of 16 amino acids. Here the CDR3 DNA reads TGTGCCAGCAGCGGAGACAGGGGGCGAGGCACCGGGGAGCTGTTTTTT. As protein: CASSGDRGRGTGELFF.

The V and J genes are TRBV10-3 and TRBJ1-5; D call uncertain. CDR3 length: 15 amino acids. V shed 0 bases and J shed 4 bases, with 10 bases lying between them. In germline, CDR1 is ENHRY, CDR2 SYGVKD. The CDR3 reads CAISESKSQNQPQHF. The CDR3 DNA sequence: TGTGCCATCAGTGAGTCAAAGAGCCAAAATCAGCCCCAGCATTTT.